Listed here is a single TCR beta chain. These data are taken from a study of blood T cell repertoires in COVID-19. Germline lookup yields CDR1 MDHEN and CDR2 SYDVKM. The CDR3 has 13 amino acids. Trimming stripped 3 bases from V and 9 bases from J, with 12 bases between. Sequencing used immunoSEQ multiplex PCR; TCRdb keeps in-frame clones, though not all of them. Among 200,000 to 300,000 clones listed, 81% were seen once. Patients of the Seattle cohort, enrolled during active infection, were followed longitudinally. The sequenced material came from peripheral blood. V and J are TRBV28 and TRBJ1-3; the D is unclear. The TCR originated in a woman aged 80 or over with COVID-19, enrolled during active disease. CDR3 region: CASSFEGVGTIYF. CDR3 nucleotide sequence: TGTGCCAGCAGTTTCGAGGGAGTAGGCACCATATATTTT.